This T cell receptor beta chain was captured by sequencing in a study of identical twins. TCRdb re-analysed the 5' RACE reads in MiXCR, keeping a single row per CDR3 protein. The repertoire has roughly 540,000 distinct CDR3 sequences, roughly a fifth of them found once; the top ten carry about 0.93%. General study points: Within twin pairs, the out-of-frame alpha sequences they shared showed excess low generation probability.

In this sample, this clonotype turned up many times. What it binds is not known. Germline CDR1 and CDR2: DFQATT and SNEGSKA (reference sequence). V lost 6 bases and J 12 bases, leaving 18 bases between the germline ends. The CDR3 totals 12 residues. The same sample was also used in a study of T cells expressing NK-cell markers. From that paper: Each TCR beta repertoire originated in sorted T cells that were CD3+CD56+NKG2C+, CD3+CD56+NKG2C- or CD3+CD56-NKG2C+. Leadership of the CD3+CD56-NKG2C+ fraction also belonged to these clonotypes in a few donors.

J is TRBJ2-1 and V is TRBV20-1, with no clear D. This TCR came from a woman younger than 30 in good health. The sequencing sample was made of CD4+ T cells sorted from blood. CDR3 loop: CSAISILGSQFF. CDR3 DNA: TGCAGTGCCATCTCGATCTTGGGCTCGCAGTTCTTC.